The 26 T cell receptor beta chains below all came from one sample that was sequenced in a study of T-cell reconstitution after alpha-beta-depleted transplantation in children. Preparation of the TCRbeta library was carried out with unique molecular identifiers. TCRdb passed the PCR reads through MiXCR, listing each CDR3 protein once. The sample has approximately 400,000 distinct CDR3 sequences, around 15% seen once. The sequencing used PBMCs, mostly from graft donor cells, collected 360 days after TCRalphabeta/CD19-depleted stem cell transplant. All receptors come from a boy under three years old who had a stem cell transplant for Wiskott-Aldrich syndrome, so the T cells may come from the graft donor.

This clonotype has just a few counts. The chain employs TRBV25-1 and TRBJ2-2; D is ambiguous. Germline V lookup: CDR1 MGHDK, CDR2 SYGVNS. This CDR3 has 13 residues. V lost 6 bases and J 6 bases, leaving 11 bases between the germline ends. The CDR3: CASRGIGPGELFF. CDR3 DNA sequence: TGTGCCAGCAGAGGAATAGGACCCGGGGAGCTGTTTTTT.

This sequence joins TRBV12-3 or TRBV12-4 and TRBJ2-7; D tentatively fits TRBD1 or TRBD2 (5 bases each). The ends were cut back, 2 bases at V and 2 bases at J, with 10 bases in the middle. The CDR3 covers 14 residues. CDR3 amino acids: CASSLWDGTYEQYF. In DNA form, the CDR3 reads TGTGCCAGCAGTTTATGGGACGGAACCTACGAGCAGTACTTC.

This clonotype was seen more than once but under ten times. DNA for the CDR3: TGTGCCAGCAGTACCCCGGACAGAAATCAGCCCCAGCATTTT. Amino acid sequence: CASSTPDRNQPQHF. The V gene is TRBV25-1, the J gene TRBJ1-5; D perhaps matches TRBD1 (6 bases). This CDR3 has 14 amino acids. CDR1 is MGHDK, CDR2 SYGVNS, per germline. Deletions cut 5 bases from V and 4 bases from J, with 12 bases between.

V gene TRBV12-3 or TRBV12-4 combines with J gene TRBJ1-1; TRBD1 matches at 8 bases. The trim removed 0 bases at V and 2 bases at J, leaving 2 bases unmatched. The CDR3 loop spans 15 amino acids. The CDR3 DNA follows: TGTGCCAGCAGTTTAGCCGGGACAGGAAACACTGAAGCTTTCTTT. Translated: CASSLAGTGNTEAFF.

The rearrangement uses TRBV7-2 and TRBJ1-1, with a weak D call TRBD1 (6 bases). The CDR3 runs to 15 residues. V was pared by 3 bases and J by 5 bases, with 16 bases between. The germline gives CDR1 SGHTA, CDR2 FQGNSA. This chain's CDR3 is CASSFLGAVRTEAFF. In DNA, the CDR3 is TGTGCCAGCAGCTTTTTGGGGGCCGTACGGACTGAAGCTTTCTTT.

This clonotype was seen more than once but under ten times. This chain connects TRBV3-1 to TRBJ2-1; perhaps D is TRBD1 or TRBD2 (5 bases each). V lost 2 bases and J 9 bases, leaving 29 bases between the germline ends. CDR1 and CDR2 from the germline V gene are LGHDT and YNNKEL (reference sequence). The CDR3 runs 19 residues. The chain's CDR3 is CASSQNGATGLPLHGEQFF. The CDR3 nucleotides read TGTGCCAGCAGCCAAAACGGGGCGACGGGGCTCCCCTTACATGGTGAGCAGTTCTTC.

This clonotype was picked up many times. This chain connects TRBV20-1 to TRBJ1-5; TRBD1 might be the D (6 bases). CDR1 is DFQATT and CDR2 is SNEGSKA in the germline V gene (reference sequence). The CDR3 runs to 17 residues. Between the trimmed V and J ends, which lost 6 bases and 0 bases, there was a span of 21 bases. CDR3 nucleotides: TGCAGTGCCGCCGGGGGGGCCGCCGTCAATAGCAATCAGCCCCAGCATTTT. It encodes CSAAGGAAVNSNQPQHF.

V and J are TRBV18 and TRBJ2-6; D possibly uses TRBD1 or TRBD2 (6 bases each). The germline CDR1 and CDR2 sequences are KGHSH and LQKENI. The CDR3 totals 17 residues. The V gene lost 1 base and the J gene lost 1 base, with 11 bases spanning the gap. The CDR3 coding sequence is TGTGCCAGCTCACCACAGGGGGGTCGATCTGGGGCCAACGTCCTGACTTTC. The encoded protein is CASSPQGGRSGANVLTF.

In nucleotides, the CDR3 is TGTGCCATCAGTCTCACAGGGAGCTCCTACAATGAGCAGTTCTTC. This gives the protein CAISLTGSSYNEQFF. V and J are TRBV10-3 and TRBJ2-1; TRBD1 might be the D (6 bases). The CDR3 covers 15 residues. The germline CDR1 and CDR2 sequences are ENHRY and SYGVKD. V was clipped by 5 bases and J by 0 bases, with 11 bases between them.

This chain joins TRBV7-9 and TRBJ2-1, with 9 bases aligning to TRBD2. This CDR3 is built from 16 residues. After removal of 5 bases from V and 2 bases from J, the junction contained 7 bases not matched to a gene. Germline lookup yields CDR1 SEHNR and CDR2 FQNEAQ (reference sequence). The CDR3 protein is CASSPREGGPYNEQFF. CDR3 nucleotide sequence: TGTGCCAGCAGCCCGCGGGAGGGCGGCCCCTACAATGAGCAGTTCTTC.

The table lists this clonotype with a few counts. The genes are TRBV4-1 and TRBJ1-4; TRBD1 might be the D (6 bases). Germline CDR1 is MGHRA and CDR2 is YSYEKL. V shed 0 bases and J shed 5 bases, with 13 bases lying between them. The CDR3 extends over 16 amino acids. This CDR3 is CASSQENPGANEKLFF. CDR3 coding DNA: TGCGCCAGCAGCCAAGAGAACCCAGGGGCGAATGAAAAACTGTTTTTT.

This clonotype was picked up a small number of times. This chain links TRBV5-1 with TRBJ1-1, with 7 bases fitting TRBD1. Germline V gene data show CDR1 as SGHRS and CDR2 as YFSETQ. J was trimmed by 4 bases and V by 0 bases; bases with no gene match: 6. The CDR3 spans 15 residues. The CDR3 DNA follows: TGCGCCAGCAGCTTGGTCGACAGGGACATCACTGAAGCTTTCTTT. The encoded protein is CASSLVDRDITEAFF.

J is TRBJ1-1 and V is TRBV2, with a tentative D call TRBD1 (5 bases). Germline values: CDR1 SNHLY, CDR2 FYNNEI. This CDR3 is 14 amino acids long. V dropped 5 bases and J dropped 3 bases, with 13 bases sitting between them. In DNA, the CDR3 is TGTGCCAGCAGTCCCGAGCGGGGGGACACTGAAGCTTTCTTT. As protein: CASSPERGDTEAFF.

This clonotype was picked up a small number of times. The rearrangement joins TRBV7-9 to TRBJ2-6; TRBD1 might be the D (6 bases). The CDR3 has 17 amino acids. Germline V lookup: CDR1 SEHNR, CDR2 FQNEAQ (reference sequence). The V gene lost 5 bases and the J gene lost 0 bases, with 14 bases spanning the gap. CDR3 loop: CASSQGRGLSGANVLTF. In nucleotides, the CDR3 is TGTGCCAGCAGCCAGGGGAGAGGCCTCTCTGGGGCCAACGTCCTGACTTTC.

The chain employs TRBV20-1 and TRBJ1-6, with 7 bases aligning to TRBD1. The CDR3 extends over 16 amino acids. Trimming took 5 bases from V and 7 from J; bases not matched to a gene: 14. CDR1 is DFQATT, CDR2 SNEGSKA, per germline (reference sequence). The CDR3 bases are TGCAGTGCTGGCGAGACAGGGAACCTTCCCAATTCACCCCTCCACTTT. Protein product: CSAGETGNLPNSPLHF.

This clonotype turned up a few times. This chain joins TRBV18 and TRBJ1-4; D unclear. This CDR3 has 16 residues. CDR1 is KGHSH and CDR2 is LQKENI in the germline V gene. The germline V and J ends were trimmed by 0 bases and 0 bases, with 8 bases remaining between them. This CDR3 is CASSPPRVSTNEKLFF. DNA for the CDR3: TGTGCCAGCTCACCACCAAGGGTTTCAACTAATGAAAAACTGTTTTTT.

V and J are TRBV10-3 and TRBJ2-7; D possibly corresponds to TRBD1 (5 bases). The germline V gene has CDR1 ENHRY and CDR2 SYGVKD. There are 17 residues in the CDR3. V lost 0 bases and J 4 bases, leaving 19 bases between the germline ends. Written as DNA, the CDR3 is TGTGCCATCAGTGAGTCGGTACTAAGACAGTCGAAATACGAGCAGTACTTC. It specifies CAISESVLRQSKYEQYF.

The chain is built from TRBV27 and TRBJ2-7, with 8 nucleotides matching TRBD1. There are 15 residues in the CDR3. Trimming cost V 3 bases and J 4 bases; bases outside gene matches: 8. Germline CDR1 reads MNHEY; CDR2 reads SMNVEV (reference sequence). The CDR3 sequence: CASSFAGQGLYEQYF. CDR3 DNA sequence: TGTGCCAGCAGTTTCGCCGGACAGGGCCTTTACGAGCAGTACTTC.

The J gene is TRBJ2-2, the V gene TRBV24-1; D perhaps matches TRBD2 (5 bases). Germline lookup yields CDR1 KGHDR and CDR2 SFDVKD. There are 15 residues in the CDR3. V lost 3 bases and J lost 2, with 9 bases in between. The CDR3 loop is CATSDPRVNTGELFF. For the CDR3, the DNA is TGTGCCACCAGTGATCCGAGGGTCAACACCGGGGAGCTGTTTTTT.

This clonotype was detected only a few times. This chain uses TRBV7-8 with TRBJ2-1, with 11 bases aligning to TRBD1. CDR3 length equals 15 residues. Per the germline V gene, CDR1 is SGHVS and CDR2 is FQNEAQ. V gave up 1 base and J gave up 8 bases; unmatched junction bases: 4. The CDR3 DNA reads as TGTGCCAGCAGCTTAGGGGAGGACAGGGGGCATGAGCAGTTCTTC. Translation gives CASSLGEDRGHEQFF.

Points on this clonotype: This may stem from a read error, because a much larger clone lies one nucleotide away. This chain links TRBV20-1 with TRBJ2-7; 8 bases are a match to TRBD2. Per germline, CDR1 DFQATT and CDR2 SNEGSKA (reference sequence). The CDR3 spans 15 residues. CDR3 nucleotides: TGCTGTGCTAGGAGCGGGAGTGGTGGTCCTTACGAGCAGTACTTC. Translation gives CCARSGSGGPYEQYF.

The chain has TRBV7-2 and TRBJ2-7; 9 nucleotides match TRBD2. Germline CDR1 and CDR2: SGHTA and FQGNSA. The CDR3 consists of 14 residues. V was pared by 5 bases and J by 3 bases, with 5 bases of the junction left unmatched. The CDR3 sequence: CASSPRLADYEQYF. The CDR3 coding sequence is TGTGCCAGCAGCCCCCGACTAGCGGACTACGAGCAGTACTTC.

The chain recombines TRBV5-6 with TRBJ1-1, with D hard to call. The V end lost 0 bases, the J end lost 3 bases, and 15 bases lay between the germline ends. This CDR3 comprises 16 residues. CDR1 and CDR2 (germline): SGHDT, YYEEEE. In DNA, the CDR3 is TGTGCCAGCAGCTTGGGAATTCTGGGTCGACACACTGAAGCTTTCTTT. Translating gives CASSLGILGRHTEAFF. Drawing the rest from reference TRBV5-6 and TRBJ1-1, the complete variable domain is DAGVTQSPTHLIKTRGQQVTLRCSPKSGHDTVSWYQQALGQGPQFIFQYYEEEERQRGNFPDRFSGHQFPNYSSELNVNALLLGDSALYLCASSLGILGRHTEAFFGQGTRLTVV.

The rearrangement joins TRBV7-9 to TRBJ2-1; TRBD2 might be the D (6 bases). Trimming pared 0 bases from V and 0 bases from J, leaving 12 bases between. Looked up from germline, CDR1 is SEHNR and CDR2 is FQNEAQ (reference sequence). The CDR3 is made up of 17 amino acids. The CDR3 here is CASSLAAGEPSYNEQFF. CDR3 in DNA: TGTGCCAGCAGCTTAGCAGCGGGCGAGCCCTCCTACAATGAGCAGTTCTTC.

A few counts support this clonotype. The chain employs TRBV7-9 and TRBJ2-2, with D possibly matching TRBD2 (6 bases). The CDR3 has 16 residues. V was shortened by 6 bases and J by 0 bases, with 14 bases between the two germline ends. Germline V gene sequence: CDR1 SEHNR, CDR2 FQNEAQ (reference sequence). The CDR3 loop reads CASSPRELSNTGELFF. In DNA form, the CDR3 reads TGTGCCAGCAGTCCTCGGGAGTTATCGAACACCGGGGAGCTGTTTTTT.

This clonotype was observed a few times. CDR3 coding DNA: TGTGCCAGCAGCCAATACTTGAGACACGAGCAGTACTTC. It yields the protein CASSQYLRHEQYF. The chain carries TRBV3-1 and TRBJ2-7, with unresolved D. Per the germline V gene, CDR1 is LGHDT and CDR2 is YNNKEL (reference sequence). The V gene lost 2 bases and the J gene lost 5 bases, with 10 bases spanning the gap. This CDR3 comprises 13 residues.